Presented here are 27 T cell receptor beta chains from one specimen sequenced in a study of vaccination and CD4 T cells after COVID-19. Treatment described: 10-day PBMC culture with coronavirus spike peptide pools or control peptides (ViraFEST assay). Their target antigens are unknown. With the Oncomine TCR Beta short-read assay, DNA from cultured CD4+ T cells was sequenced. TCRdb re-called the PCR reads through MiXCR, storing one row per CDR3 protein. Among about 19,000 distinct CDR3 sequences, approximately 31% were seen once, and the ten largest hold around 14%. Sequenced input: cultured CD4+ T cells from blood. All receptors come from a human donor with COVID-19.

The rearrangement uses TRBV28 and TRBJ1-4; TRBD1 matches 7 bases. The CDR3 has 14 amino acids. V lost 4 bases and J lost 4; bases outside the gene matches: 3. Germline V gene data show CDR1 as MDHEN and CDR2 as SYDVKM. CDR3 sequence (DNA): TGTGCCAGCAGTTCGGGACAGCTTAATGAAAAACTGTTTTTT. It is translated as CASSSGQLNEKLFF.

This clonotype turned up a few times. This chain uses TRBV19 with TRBJ2-2; 8 nucleotides align to TRBD1. The germline V gene encodes CDR1 LNHDA and CDR2 SQIVND (reference sequence). V dropped 3 bases and J dropped 6; count of bases not matched to a gene: 6. The CDR3 runs 15 residues. The CDR3 DNA sequence: TGTGCCAGTAGTATCGGACAGGGTGAGGCCGGGGAGCTGTTTTTT. This sequence encodes CASSIGQGEAGELFF.

This chain links TRBV19 with TRBJ1-4; the D is unclear. The CDR3 runs 14 residues. Between the trimmed V and J ends, which lost 3 bases and 1 base, there was a span of 6 bases. The V gene's germline CDR1 is LNHDA and CDR2 SQIVND (reference sequence). CDR3 coding DNA: TGTGCCAGTAGTATTTGGGTAACTAATGAAAAACTGTTTTTT. This encodes CASSIWVTNEKLFF.

The chain's CDR3 is CASSLTGVANYGYTF. DNA for the CDR3: TGTGCCAGTAGCCTTACAGGGGTAGCTAACTATGGCTACACCTTC. This chain connects TRBV19 to TRBJ1-2, with 7 bases lining up with TRBD1. Germline lookup yields CDR1 LNHDA and CDR2 SQIVND (reference sequence). The CDR3 covers 15 residues. The V gene end was trimmed by 6 bases and the J gene end by 0 bases; junction bases not matched to a gene: 7.

The table lists this clonotype with a few counts. This sequence joins TRBV10-3 and TRBJ2-5, with D unresolved. The CDR3 is 11 amino acids. Trimming pared 0 bases from V and 5 bases from J, leaving 1 base between. CDR1 is ENHRY, CDR2 SYGVKD, per germline. The chain's CDR3 is CAISESETQYF. CDR3 DNA: TGTGCCATCAGTGAGTCGGAGACCCAGTACTTC.

This clonotype is labeled as medium-sized. The chain couples TRBV10-3 to TRBJ1-5; D ambiguous. Germline CDR1 reads ENHRY; CDR2 reads SYGVKD. There are 15 residues in the CDR3. Trimming cost V 0 bases and J 1 base, with 7 bases left between them. The DNA for the CDR3 is TGTGCCATCAGTGAGTCGCAGCCGAGCAATCAGCCCCAGCATTTT. This codes for CAISESQPSNQPQHF.

This clonotype was found a few times. The J gene is TRBJ2-2, the V gene TRBV11-1; weak D call: TRBD2 (6 bases). CDR1 is SGHAT and CDR2 is FQDESV in the germline V gene (reference sequence). This CDR3 region has 15 residues. Trimming cost V 11 bases and J 1 base, with 17 bases left between them. The chain's CDR3 is CASFGEAVNTGELFF. The CDR3 coding sequence is TGTGCCTCATTCGGGGAGGCAGTGAACACCGGGGAGCTGTTTTTT.

V is TRBV6-2 or TRBV6-3 and J is TRBJ2-7, with D hard to call. With 2 bases removed from V and 2 bases from J, the gap between germline ends came to 7 bases. The CDR3 has 13 residues. Germline CDR1 is MNHEY and CDR2 is SVGEGT. The CDR3 sequence is CASSYGPTYEQYF. The CDR3 DNA sequence: TGTGCCAGCAGTTACGGACCGACCTACGAGCAGTACTTC.

The rearrangement links TRBV20-1 to TRBJ2-3; 7 bases are a match to TRBD2. V lost 6 bases and J lost 2; bases outside the gene matches: 8. This CDR3 comprises 14 residues. Germline CDR1 DFQATT, CDR2 SNEGSKA (reference sequence). The CDR3 sequence: CSAISGSPTDTQYF. CDR3 sequence (DNA): TGCAGTGCCATTAGCGGGTCACCCACAGATACGCAGTATTTT.

The V gene is TRBV23-1, the J gene TRBJ2-7; no clear D gene. TRBV23-1 has ORF status, its function being uncertain. CDR3 length equals 15 residues. The V and J ends lost 0 bases and 0 bases respectively, with 9 bases between them. The CDR3 nucleotides read TGCGCCAGCAGTCAATCGACACCCCGCTCCTACGAGCAGTACTTC. This translates into CASSQSTPRSYEQYF.

The rearrangement joins TRBV18 to TRBJ2-3, with 9 bases matching TRBD2. After removal of 3 bases from V and 0 bases from J, the junction contained 13 bases not matched to a gene. CDR1 is KGHSH and CDR2 is LQKENI in the germline V gene. The CDR3 consists of 19 residues. The CDR3 DNA sequence: TGTGCCAGCTCACCGAACACCATAACTAGCGGGTCTAGCACAGATACGCAGTATTTT. It is translated as CASSPNTITSGSSTDTQYF.

This clonotype appeared a few times. The genes are TRBV10-3 and TRBJ2-5; D gene unclear. This CDR3 spans 15 amino acids. V lost 11 bases and J 4 bases, leaving 23 bases between the germline ends. In germline, CDR1 is ENHRY, CDR2 SYGVKD. CDR3 coding DNA: TGTGCCCTCCGCTTGTGGGCTCGCCCGGGAGAGACCCAGTACTTC. Protein product: CALRLWARPGETQYF.

The V and J genes are TRBV2 and TRBJ1-2, with 10 nucleotides matching TRBD1. The germline V gene has CDR1 SNHLY and CDR2 FYNNEI. The CDR3 loop spans 14 amino acids. Trimming cost V 8 bases and J 2 bases; bases outside gene matches: 5. CDR3 DNA: TGTGCCAGCTCAGACAGGGGGCGGAACTATGGCTACACCTTC. Translated: CASSDRGRNYGYTF. Together with reference TRBV2 and TRBJ1-2, the CDR3 gives the full variable domain: EPEVTQTPSHQVTQMGQEVILRCVPISNHLYFYWYRQILGQKVEFLVSFYNNEISEKSEIFDDQFSVERPDGSNFTLKIRSTKLEDSAMYFCASSDRGRNYGYTFGSGTRLTVV.

This clonotype showed up just a few times. V usage is TRBV19 and J usage is TRBJ2-2, with 10 bases that match TRBD2. This CDR3 is built from 14 residues. The junction had 2 bases not matched to a gene; V was cut back by 5 bases and J by 5 bases. Germline loops: CDR1 LNHDA, CDR2 SQIVND (reference sequence). CDR3 bases: TGTGCCAGTAGTGTTAGCGGGGGGACCGGGGAGCTGTTTTTT. Translated: CASSVSGGTGELFF.

The chain carries TRBV7-9 and TRBJ1-4, with D possibly matching TRBD1 (6 bases). The CDR3 consists of 14 residues. V was pared by 5 bases and J by 8 bases, with 15 bases between. In germline, CDR1 is SEHNR, CDR2 FQNEAQ (reference sequence). The DNA of the CDR3 is TGTGCCAGCAGCCTACAGGGTTTGGGGGAAAAACTGTTTTTT. Translating gives CASSLQGLGEKLFF.

The chain joins TRBV12-3 or TRBV12-4 to TRBJ1-5, with D perhaps TRBD1 (6 bases). Trimming shortened V by 7 bases and J by 3 bases, and 13 bases separated the two germline ends. This CDR3 comprises 14 residues. CDR3 DNA: TGTGCCAGCACCTTCACAGGGTCCAATCAGCCCCAGCATTTT. It translates to CASTFTGSNQPQHF.

The chain couples TRBV16 to TRBJ1-1; a weak D match, TRBD1 (6 bases). The CDR3 has 14 residues. The germline V gene has CDR1 KGHSY and CDR2 FQNENV. With 5 bases removed from V and 4 bases from J, the gap between germline ends came to 14 bases. CDR3 bases: TGTGCCAGCAGCAAAGGGTGGGGGCCCACTGAAGCTTTCTTT. Amino acid sequence: CASSKGWGPTEAFF.

There are a few counts of this clonotype. The chain is built from TRBV2 and TRBJ2-6, with a weak D call TRBD2 (5 bases). CDR1 SNHLY and CDR2 FYNNEI come from the germline V gene. The CDR3 has 14 residues. Written as DNA, the CDR3 is TGTGTCACAGCTGGGAGCTCTGGGGCCAACGTCCTGACTTTC. It translates to CVTAGSSGANVLTF.

A few counts support this clonotype. The genes are TRBV20-1 and TRBJ2-3; D possibly corresponds to TRBD1 (6 bases). Germline loops: CDR1 DFQATT, CDR2 SNEGSKA (reference sequence). The CDR3 has 14 amino acids. Trimming took 2 bases from V and 2 from J, leaving 11 bases between them. The CDR3 DNA reads as TGCAGTGCTAGAAGGACAGAACCCACAGATACGCAGTATTTT. As protein: CSARRTEPTDTQYF.

The genes are TRBV5-1 and TRBJ2-7; TRBD1 might be the D (6 bases). The CDR3 is made up of 14 amino acids. V lost 5 bases and J 2 bases, leaving 14 bases between the germline ends. The germline V gene encodes CDR1 SGHRS and CDR2 YFSETQ. The CDR3 region has the DNA TGCGCCAGCAGACCAACGACAGGTCCCTACGAGCAGTACTTC. It encodes CASRPTTGPYEQYF.

V is TRBV20-1 and J is TRBJ1-6; 7 nucleotides agree with TRBD1. CDR1 is DFQATT, CDR2 SNEGSKA, per germline (reference sequence). V was pared by 4 bases and J by 9 bases, with 12 bases of the junction left unmatched. This CDR3 comprises 15 residues. The CDR3 is CSAKSQGTSSSPLHF. The CDR3 coding sequence is TGCAGTGCTAAATCACAGGGGACGAGTTCTTCACCCCTCCACTTT.

The rearrangement joins TRBV20-1 to TRBJ1-1, with D unclear. The CDR3 sequence is 13 residues long. V was pared by 0 bases and J by 10 bases, with 15 bases between. In germline, CDR1 is DFQATT, CDR2 SNEGSKA (reference sequence). The CDR3 region is CSARDSGLESAFF. The CDR3 region has the DNA TGCAGTGCTAGAGATTCGGGGTTAGAGTCAGCTTTCTTT.

The chain links TRBV18 to TRBJ1-5; D call uncertain. Germline-derived CDR1 and CDR2 are KGHSH and LQKENI. CDR3 length equals 14 residues. V lost 2 bases and J lost 4, with 9 bases in between. This CDR3 is CASSPAGRNQPQHF. DNA for the CDR3: TGTGCCAGCTCACCAGCAGGAAGGAATCAGCCCCAGCATTTT.

This sequence joins TRBV7-2 and TRBJ1-4; TRBD1 might be the D (6 bases). The V gene lost 5 bases and the J gene lost 2 bases, with 18 bases spanning the gap. Germline V CDR1 and CDR2: SGHTA, FQGNSA. This CDR3 contains 17 residues. The CDR3 sequence: CASSLIPGVATNEKLFF. DNA for the CDR3: TGTGCCAGCAGCCTAATCCCAGGGGTTGCGACTAATGAAAAACTGTTTTTT.

In its sample, this clonotype was seen a few times. The genes are TRBV30 and TRBJ2-5; the D call may be TRBD1 or TRBD2 (5 bases each). Germline CDR1 is GTSNPN and CDR2 is SVGIG (reference sequence). The CDR3 covers 16 residues. V lost 1 base, J lost 5 bases, and 20 bases lay in between. The CDR3 is CAWSAAGTPLQETQYF. The CDR3 DNA reads as TGTGCCTGGAGTGCCGCCGGGACCCCCCTTCAGGAGACCCAGTACTTC.

V gene TRBV5-1 combines with J gene TRBJ1-5; a weak D match, TRBD1 (5 bases). Trimming removed 4 bases from V and 3 bases from J, with 11 bases in between. This CDR3 is 14 amino acids long. Per germline, CDR1 SGHRS and CDR2 YFSETQ. The CDR3 spells CASSADSVNQPQHF. The CDR3 DNA reads TGCGCCAGCAGCGCCGACAGTGTCAATCAGCCCCAGCATTTT.

This chain uses TRBV10-3 with TRBJ2-1, with D maybe TRBD2 (6 bases). V dropped 10 bases and J dropped 4 bases, with 11 bases sitting between them. CDR3 length: 12 residues. Germline V gives CDR1 ENHRY, CDR2 SYGVKD. This CDR3 reads CATNGGYNEQFF. CDR3 nucleotide sequence: TGTGCCACCAACGGGGGATACAATGAGCAGTTCTTC.